The 7 T cell receptor beta chains below were found in one sample sequenced in a study of PD-L1 blockade in urothelial cancer. Using immunoSEQ multiplex PCR, the repertoire was profiled, and TCRdb retains in-frame clones only, with some absent. The sample has fewer than 40,000 clones; around 90% are singletons. The specimen was PBMCs, collected around atezolizumab (anti-PD-L1) treatment. The receptors were gathered from a man in his 70s with urothelial cancer.

This clone was seen a handful of times. The V gene is TRBV10-3, the J gene TRBJ1-4, with 9 bases matching TRBD1. This CDR3 comprises 13 residues. Germline trimming cut 8 bases from V and 8 bases from J; bases unmatched to any gene: 6. The germline gives CDR1 ENHRY, CDR2 SYGVKD. CDR3 sequence: CAISGTGSEKLFF. In nucleotides, the CDR3 is TGTGCCATCTCCGGGACAGGGAGCGAAAAACTGTTTTTT.

The rearrangement uses TRBV6-4 and TRBJ2-5, with 9 bases that match TRBD1. There are 14 residues in the CDR3. Germline CDR1 reads MRHNA; CDR2 reads SNTAGT. V lost 5 bases and J lost 4; bases outside the gene matches: 5. The CDR3 loop is CASSSQGAGETQYF. CDR3 in DNA: TGTGCCAGCAGTTCACAGGGGGCCGGAGAGACCCAGTACTTC.

Points on this clone: One end of the junction varies from germline; a read error may be responsible. This chain links TRBV9 with TRBJ1-1, with 8 nucleotides matching TRBD1. CDR3 length: 17 amino acids. Germline CDR1 and CDR2: SGDLS and YYNGEE. In nucleotides, the CDR3 is TGTGCCAGCAGCGTAGATCCGCAGGGGGCTCGTAGCACTGGAGCTTTCTTT. Translation gives CASSVDPQGARSTGAFF. The full variable domain, rest sourced from reference TRBV9 and TRBJ1-1, is DSGVTQTPKHLITATGQRVTLRCSPRSGDLSVYWYQQSLDQGLQFLIQYYNGEERAKGNILERFSAQQFPDLHSELNLSSLELGDSALYFCASSVDPQGARSTGAFFGQGTRLTVV.

The chain uses TRBV27 and TRBJ2-7; 9 bases map to TRBD1. Germline CDR1 reads MNHEY; CDR2 reads SMNVEV (reference sequence). There are 15 residues in the CDR3. Trimming removed 8 bases from V and 3 bases from J; junction bases left unmatched: 11. This chain's CDR3 is CASRSLGTGFYEQYF. DNA of the CDR3: TGTGCCAGCCGGTCCTTGGGGACAGGGTTCTACGAGCAGTACTTC.

J is TRBJ2-1 and V is TRBV5-1; 7 nucleotides align to TRBD2. The CDR3 loop spans 14 amino acids. V was pared by 7 bases and J by 9 bases, with 13 bases of the junction left unmatched. Germline loops: CDR1 SGHRS, CDR2 YFSETQ. CDR3: CASRRGRGGGEQFF. DNA of the CDR3: TGCGCCAGCCGGCGGGGGAGAGGAGGAGGTGAGCAGTTCTTC.

The chain links TRBV28 to TRBJ1-4; D perhaps matches TRBD1 (5 bases). From germline, CDR1 is MDHEN and CDR2 SYDVKM. V was shortened by 2 bases and J by 0 bases, with 16 bases between the two germline ends. This CDR3 comprises 18 residues. CDR3 protein: CASSLGGEPRTTNEKLFF. CDR3 in DNA: TGTGCCAGCAGTTTAGGAGGGGAGCCTCGCACAACTAATGAAAAACTGTTTTTT.

This chain connects TRBV5-1 to TRBJ1-4; 9 nucleotides align to TRBD1. After removal of 4 bases from V and 8 bases from J, the junction contained 9 bases not matched to a gene. The CDR3 is made up of 15 amino acids. The germline CDR1 and CDR2 sequences are SGHRS and YFSETQ. CDR3 residues: CASSPNRGLGEKLFF. DNA for the CDR3: TGCGCCAGCAGCCCGAACAGGGGGCTCGGGGAAAAACTGTTTTTT.